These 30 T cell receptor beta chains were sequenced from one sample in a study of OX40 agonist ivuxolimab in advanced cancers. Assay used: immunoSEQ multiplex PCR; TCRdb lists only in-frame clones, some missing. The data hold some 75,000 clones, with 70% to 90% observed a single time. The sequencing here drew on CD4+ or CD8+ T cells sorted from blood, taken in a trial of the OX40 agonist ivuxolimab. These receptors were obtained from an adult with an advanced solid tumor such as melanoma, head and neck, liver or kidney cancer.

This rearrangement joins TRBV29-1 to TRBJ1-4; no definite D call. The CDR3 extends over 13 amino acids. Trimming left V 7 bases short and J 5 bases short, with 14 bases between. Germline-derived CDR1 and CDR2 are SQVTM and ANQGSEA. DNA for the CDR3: TGCAGCGCCCCGGACGGAGCAAATGAAAAACTGTTTTTT. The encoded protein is CSAPDGANEKLFF.

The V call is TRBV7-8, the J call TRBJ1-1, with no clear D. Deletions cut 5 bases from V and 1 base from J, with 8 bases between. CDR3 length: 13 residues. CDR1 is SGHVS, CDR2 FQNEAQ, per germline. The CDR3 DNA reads TGTGCCAGCAGCGAGGACGGGAACACTGAAGCTTTCTTT. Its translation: CASSEDGNTEAFF.

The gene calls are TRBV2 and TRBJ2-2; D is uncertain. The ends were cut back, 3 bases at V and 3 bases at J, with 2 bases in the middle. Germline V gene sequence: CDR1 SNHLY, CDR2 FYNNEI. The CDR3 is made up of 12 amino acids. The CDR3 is CASSDDTGELFF. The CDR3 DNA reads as TGTGCCAGCAGTGATGACACCGGGGAGCTGTTTTTT.

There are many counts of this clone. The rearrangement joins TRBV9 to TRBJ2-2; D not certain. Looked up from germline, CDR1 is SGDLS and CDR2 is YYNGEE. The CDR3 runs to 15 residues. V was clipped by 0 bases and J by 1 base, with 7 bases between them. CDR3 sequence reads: CASSVATQNTGELFF. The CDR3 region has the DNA TGTGCCAGCAGCGTAGCGACCCAGAACACCGGGGAGCTGTTTTTT.

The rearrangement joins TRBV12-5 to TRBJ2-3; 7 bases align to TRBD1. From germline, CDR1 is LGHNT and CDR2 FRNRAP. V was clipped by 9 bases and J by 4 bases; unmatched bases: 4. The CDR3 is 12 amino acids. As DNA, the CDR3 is TGTGCTAGCCTCCAGGGGGCAGATACGCAGTATTTT. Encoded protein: CASLQGADTQYF.

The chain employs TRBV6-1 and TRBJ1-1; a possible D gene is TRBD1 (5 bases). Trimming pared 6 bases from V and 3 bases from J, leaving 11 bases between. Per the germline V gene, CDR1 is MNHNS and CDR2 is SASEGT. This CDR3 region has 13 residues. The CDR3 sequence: CASRGGAYTEAFF. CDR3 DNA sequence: TGTGCCAGCAGGGGAGGGGCCTACACTGAAGCTTTCTTT.

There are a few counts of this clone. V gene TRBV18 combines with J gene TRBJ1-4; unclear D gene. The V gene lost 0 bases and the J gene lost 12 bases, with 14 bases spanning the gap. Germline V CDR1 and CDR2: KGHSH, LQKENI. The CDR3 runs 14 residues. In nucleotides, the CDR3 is TGTGCCAGCTCACCACCGTCCAGTAATGAGGAACTGTTTTTT. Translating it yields CASSPPSSNEELFF.

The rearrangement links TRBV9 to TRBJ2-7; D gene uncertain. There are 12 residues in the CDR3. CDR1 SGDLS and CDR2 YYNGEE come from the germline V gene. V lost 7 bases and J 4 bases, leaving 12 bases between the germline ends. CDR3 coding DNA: TGTGCCAGCCTATACCGGCTATACGAGCAGTACTTC. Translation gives CASLYRLYEQYF.

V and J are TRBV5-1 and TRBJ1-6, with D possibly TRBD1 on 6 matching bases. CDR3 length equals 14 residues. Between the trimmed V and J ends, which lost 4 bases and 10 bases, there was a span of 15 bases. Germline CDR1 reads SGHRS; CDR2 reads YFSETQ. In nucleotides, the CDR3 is TGCGCCAGCAGCCTGCAGGGGAGGGACTCACCCCTCCACTTT. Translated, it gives CASSLQGRDSPLHF.

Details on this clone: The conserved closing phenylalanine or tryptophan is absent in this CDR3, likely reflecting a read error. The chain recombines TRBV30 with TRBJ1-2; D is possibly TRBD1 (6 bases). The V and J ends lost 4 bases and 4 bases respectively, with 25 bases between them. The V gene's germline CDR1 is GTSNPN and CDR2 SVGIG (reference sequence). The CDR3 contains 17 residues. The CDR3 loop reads CAWIPDSGTQLSYGYTS. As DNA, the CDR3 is TGTGCCTGGATTCCGGACAGCGGAACACAGCTAAGCTATGGCTACACCTCC.

The CDR3 reads CASSPSNRGLLPYTF. The CDR3 coding sequence is TGTGCCAGCAGCCCCTCCAACAGGGGTCTACTCCCTTACACCTTC. V and J are TRBV7-8 and TRBJ1-2, with TRBD1 identical over 7 bases. CDR1 is SGHVS, CDR2 FQNEAQ, per germline. V shed 5 bases and J 11 bases; nucleotides not matched to a gene: 17. The CDR3 contains 15 residues.

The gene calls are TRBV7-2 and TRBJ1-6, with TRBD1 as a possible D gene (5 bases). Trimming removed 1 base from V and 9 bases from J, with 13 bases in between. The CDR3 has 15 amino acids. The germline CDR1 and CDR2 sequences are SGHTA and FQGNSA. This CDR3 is CASSLVVGESSPLHF. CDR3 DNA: TGTGCCAGCAGCTTAGTAGTAGGGGAGAGTTCACCCCTCCACTTT.

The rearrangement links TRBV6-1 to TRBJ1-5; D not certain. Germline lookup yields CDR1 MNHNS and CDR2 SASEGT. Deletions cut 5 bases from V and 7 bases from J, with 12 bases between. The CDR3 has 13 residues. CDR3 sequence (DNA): TGTGCCAGCAGTTCCACCCGGGCACAGCCCCAGCATTTT. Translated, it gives CASSSTRAQPQHF.

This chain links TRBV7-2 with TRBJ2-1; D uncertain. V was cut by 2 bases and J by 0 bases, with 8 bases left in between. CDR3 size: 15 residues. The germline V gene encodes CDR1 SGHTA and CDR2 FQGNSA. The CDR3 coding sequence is TGTGCCAGCAGCTTATTCCCCAGCTCCTACAATGAGCAGTTCTTC. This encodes CASSLFPSSYNEQFF. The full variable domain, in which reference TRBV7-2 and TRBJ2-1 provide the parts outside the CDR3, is GAGVSQSPSNKVTEKGKDVELRCDPISGHTALYWYRQSLGQGLEFLIYFQGNSAPDKSGLPSDRFSAERTGGSVSTLTIQRTQQEDSAVYLCASSLFPSSYNEQFFGPGTRLTVL.

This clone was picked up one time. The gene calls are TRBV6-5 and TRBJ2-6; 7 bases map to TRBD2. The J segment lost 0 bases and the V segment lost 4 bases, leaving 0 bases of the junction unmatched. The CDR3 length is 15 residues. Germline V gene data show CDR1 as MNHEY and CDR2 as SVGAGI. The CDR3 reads CASSSGGSGANVLTF. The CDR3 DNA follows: TGTGCCAGCAGTTCGGGGGGCTCTGGGGCCAACGTCCTGACTTTC.

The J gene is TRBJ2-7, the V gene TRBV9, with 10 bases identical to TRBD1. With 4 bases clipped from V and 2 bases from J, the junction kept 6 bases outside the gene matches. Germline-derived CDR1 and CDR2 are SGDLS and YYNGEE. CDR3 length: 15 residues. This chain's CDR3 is CASSPRTGGTYEQYF. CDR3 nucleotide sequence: TGTGCCAGCAGCCCCCGGACAGGGGGGACCTACGAGCAGTACTTC.

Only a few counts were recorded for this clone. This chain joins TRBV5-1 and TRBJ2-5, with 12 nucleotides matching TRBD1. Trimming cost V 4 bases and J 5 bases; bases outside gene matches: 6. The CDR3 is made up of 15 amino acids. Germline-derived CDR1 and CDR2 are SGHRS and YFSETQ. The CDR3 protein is CASSPRDRGLETQYF. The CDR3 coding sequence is TGCGCCAGCAGCCCCCGGGACAGGGGGCTGGAGACCCAGTACTTC.

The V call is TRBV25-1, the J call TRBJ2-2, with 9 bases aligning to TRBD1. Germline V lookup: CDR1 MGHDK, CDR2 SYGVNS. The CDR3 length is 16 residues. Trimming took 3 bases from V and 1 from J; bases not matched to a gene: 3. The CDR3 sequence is CASSESGQGNTGELFF. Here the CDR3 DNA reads TGTGCCAGCAGTGAGTCGGGACAGGGGAACACCGGGGAGCTGTTTTTT.

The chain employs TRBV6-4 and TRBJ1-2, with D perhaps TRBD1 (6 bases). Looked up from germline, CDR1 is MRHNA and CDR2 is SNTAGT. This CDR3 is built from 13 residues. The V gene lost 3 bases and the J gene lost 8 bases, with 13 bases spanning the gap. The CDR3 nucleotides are TGTGCCAGCAGTGAAGGGGGGGCTACCGGCTACACCTTC. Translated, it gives CASSEGGATGYTF.

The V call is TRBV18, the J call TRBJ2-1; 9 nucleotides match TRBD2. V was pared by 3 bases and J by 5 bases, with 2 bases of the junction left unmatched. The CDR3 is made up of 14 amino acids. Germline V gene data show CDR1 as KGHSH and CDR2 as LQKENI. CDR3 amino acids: CASSPASGDNEQFF. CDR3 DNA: TGTGCCAGCTCACCGGCTAGCGGGGACAATGAGCAGTTCTTC.

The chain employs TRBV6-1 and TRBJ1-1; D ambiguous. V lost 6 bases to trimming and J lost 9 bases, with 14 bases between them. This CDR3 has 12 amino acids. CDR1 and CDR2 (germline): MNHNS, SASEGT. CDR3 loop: CASSPRSFKAFF. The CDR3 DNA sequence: TGTGCCAGCAGCCCGAGGTCCTTTAAAGCTTTCTTT.

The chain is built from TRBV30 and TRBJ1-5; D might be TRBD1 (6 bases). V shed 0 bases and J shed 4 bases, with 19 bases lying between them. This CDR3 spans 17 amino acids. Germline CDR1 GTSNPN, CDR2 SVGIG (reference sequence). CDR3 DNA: TGTGCCTGGAGTGTACGAACAGGGAGTTTCGCAAATCAGCCCCAGCATTTT. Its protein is CAWSVRTGSFANQPQHF.

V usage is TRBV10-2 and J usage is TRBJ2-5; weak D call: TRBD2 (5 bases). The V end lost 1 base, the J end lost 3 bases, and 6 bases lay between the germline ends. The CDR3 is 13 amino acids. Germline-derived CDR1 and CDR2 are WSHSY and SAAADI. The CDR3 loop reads CASSEYGEETQYF. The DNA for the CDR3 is TGCGCCAGCAGTGAGTACGGGGAAGAGACCCAGTACTTC.

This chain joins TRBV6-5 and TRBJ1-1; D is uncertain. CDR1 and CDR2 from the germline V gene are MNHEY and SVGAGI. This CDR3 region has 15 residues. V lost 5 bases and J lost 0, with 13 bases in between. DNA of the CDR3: TGTGCCAGCAGTCCGCTGTCAGTAATGAACACTGAAGCTTTCTTT. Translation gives CASSPLSVMNTEAFF.

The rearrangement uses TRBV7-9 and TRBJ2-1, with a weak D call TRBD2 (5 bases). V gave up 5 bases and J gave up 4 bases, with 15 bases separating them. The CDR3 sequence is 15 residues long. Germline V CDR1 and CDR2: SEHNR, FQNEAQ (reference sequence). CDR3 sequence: CASSVTQGGYNEQFF. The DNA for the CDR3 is TGTGCCAGCAGCGTAACCCAAGGAGGATACAATGAGCAGTTCTTC.

CDR3 sequence: CASSGGGTDTQYF. CDR3 nucleotide sequence: TGTGCCAGCAGCGGTGGAGGGACAGATACGCAGTATTTT. This chain links TRBV9 with TRBJ2-3; a weak D match, TRBD2 (6 bases). The CDR3 has 13 amino acids. Trimming left V 3 bases short and J 3 bases short, with 8 bases between. Germline CDR1 SGDLS, CDR2 YYNGEE.

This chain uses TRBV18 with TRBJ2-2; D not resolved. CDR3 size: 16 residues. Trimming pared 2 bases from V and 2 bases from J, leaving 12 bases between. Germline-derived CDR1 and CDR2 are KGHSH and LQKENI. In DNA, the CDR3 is TGTGCCAGCTCACCATCCCAAGCCAGCAACACCGGGGAGCTGTTTTTT. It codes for CASSPSQASNTGELFF.

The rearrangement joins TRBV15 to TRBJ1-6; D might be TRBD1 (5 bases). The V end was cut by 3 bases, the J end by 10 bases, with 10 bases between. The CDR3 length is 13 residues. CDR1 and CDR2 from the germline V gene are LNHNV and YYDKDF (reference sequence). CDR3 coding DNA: TGTGCCACCAGCAGGGTAGGGGACTCACCCCTCCACTTT. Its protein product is CATSRVGDSPLHF.

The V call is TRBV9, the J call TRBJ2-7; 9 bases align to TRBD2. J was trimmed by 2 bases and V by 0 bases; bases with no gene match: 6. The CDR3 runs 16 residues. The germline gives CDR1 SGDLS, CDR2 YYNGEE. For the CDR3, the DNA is TGTGCCAGCAGCGTAGCCTCGACTAGCGGCGCCTACGAGCAGTACTTC. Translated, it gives CASSVASTSGAYEQYF.

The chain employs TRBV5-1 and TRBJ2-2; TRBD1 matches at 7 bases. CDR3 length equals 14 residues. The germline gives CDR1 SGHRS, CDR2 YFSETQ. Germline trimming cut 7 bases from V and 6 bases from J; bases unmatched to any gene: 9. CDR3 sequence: CASSAIQGAGELFF. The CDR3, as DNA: TGCGCCAGCTCGGCGATCCAGGGGGCCGGGGAGCTGTTTTTT.